The 5 T cell receptor beta chains below were found in one sample sequenced in a study of blood T cells in healthy people across ages. Primers used in a second PCR of roughly 6 to 12 cycles were a sample-barcoded 5' primer and a J-beta primer mix. TCRdb fed the 5' RACE reads into MiXCR, producing one record per CDR3 protein. The sample includes 650,000 to 800,000 distinct CDR3 sequences, roughly 44% of them seen just once. The specimen was blood. These TCRs come from a man in his 60s in good health.

This chain's CDR3 is CATSGPQREQYF. For the CDR3, the DNA is TGTGCCACCAGCGGGCCTCAACGCGAGCAGTACTTC. The chain uses TRBV24-1 and TRBJ2-7; the D is unclear. The V and J ends lost 7 bases and 6 bases respectively, with 12 bases between them. CDR3 length: 12 residues. Germline CDR1 KGHDR, CDR2 SFDVKD.

To note about this clonotype: At one end, the junction sequence differs from germline, possibly due to a read error. The chain has TRBV2 and TRBJ2-1; the match to TRBD2 covers 12 bases. Germline assignment: CDR1 SNHLY and CDR2 FYNNEI. The CDR3 is 14 residues long. This chain's CDR3 is CASSLAGGYTEQFF. CDR3 DNA: TGTGCCAGCAGTCTAGCGGGGGGGTACACTGAGCAGTTCTTC.

The chain's CDR3 is CASSQVDSGGTEAFF. The CDR3 nucleotides read TGCGCCAGCAGCCAAGTGGACAGCGGGGGGACTGAAGCTTTCTTT. The chain uses TRBV4-1 and TRBJ1-1; a weak D match, TRBD1 (6 bases). V dropped 1 base and J dropped 5 bases, with 14 bases sitting between them. The CDR3 contains 15 residues. CDR1 and CDR2 from the germline V gene are MGHRA and YSYEKL.

The chain uses TRBV20-1 and TRBJ1-5; D may be TRBD1 (5 bases). Per the germline V gene, CDR1 is DFQATT and CDR2 is SNEGSKA (reference sequence). There are 14 residues in the CDR3. Between the trimmed V and J ends, which lost 6 bases and 6 bases, there was a span of 18 bases. In nucleotides, the CDR3 is TGCAGTGCCCGGGACCCACCATTAATTCAGCCCCAGCATTTT. Translating gives CSARDPPLIQPQHF.

This clonotype was observed a handful of times. The chain links TRBV18 to TRBJ2-7; 7 bases are a match to TRBD1. Losses at the gene ends were 0 bases for V and 7 bases for J; bases not matched to a gene: 12. The germline CDR1 and CDR2 sequences are KGHSH and LQKENI. The CDR3 consists of 16 residues. CDR3 nucleotides: TGTGCCAGCTCACCACCGGGTTTGACAGGGACGAGAGAGCAGTACTTC. Translation gives CASSPPGLTGTREQYF.